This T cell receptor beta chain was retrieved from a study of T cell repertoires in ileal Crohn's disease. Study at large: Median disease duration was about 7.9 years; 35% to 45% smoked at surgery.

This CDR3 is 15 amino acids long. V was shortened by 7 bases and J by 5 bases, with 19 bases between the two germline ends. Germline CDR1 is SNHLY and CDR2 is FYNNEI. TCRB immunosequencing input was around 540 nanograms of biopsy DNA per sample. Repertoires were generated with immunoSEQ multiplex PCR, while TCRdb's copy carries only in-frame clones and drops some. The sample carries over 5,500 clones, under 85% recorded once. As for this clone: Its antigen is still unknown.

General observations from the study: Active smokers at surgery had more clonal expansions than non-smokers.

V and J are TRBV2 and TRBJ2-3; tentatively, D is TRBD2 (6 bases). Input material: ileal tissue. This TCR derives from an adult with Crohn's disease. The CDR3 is CASKKAGTEGDTQYF. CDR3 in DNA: TGTGCCAGCAAGAAGGCCGGGACGGAGGGAGATACGCAGTATTTT. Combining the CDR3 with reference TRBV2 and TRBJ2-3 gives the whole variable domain EPEVTQTPSHQVTQMGQEVILRCVPISNHLYFYWYRQILGQKVEFLVSFYNNEISEKSEIFDDQFSVERPDGSNFTLKIRSTKLEDSAMYFCASKKAGTEGDTQYFGPGTRLTVL.